In its sample, the clone carrying this T cell receptor beta chain was seen many times. The source of the sample is a study of T cells in Graves' hyperthyroidism and ophthalmopathy. V lost 4 bases to trimming and J lost 0 bases, with 10 bases between them. The germline CDR1 and CDR2 sequences are SGHRS and YFSETQ. The CDR3 length is 15 residues. Amplified TCR beta CDR3 regions derived from RNA transcripts. The HTBI primer set served for first-round RT-PCR of the TCR CDR3. TCRdb used MiXCR to reprocess the multiplex PCR reads, holding one entry per CDR3 protein. Of about 570,000 distinct CDR3 sequences in the sample, roughly 50% were seen once.

The TCR originated in an adult woman with Graves' disease, either hyperthyroidism or ophthalmopathy (not recorded which). Sequenced sample: peripheral blood or thyroid tissue (not recorded which). The rearrangement uses TRBV5-1 and TRBJ2-2, with D possibly matching TRBD1 (6 bases). The CDR3 reads CASSQTGTNTGELFF. The CDR3 coding sequence is TGCGCCAGCAGCCAAACAGGGACGAACACCGGGGAGCTGTTTTTT.